This record concerns one T cell receptor beta chain sequence. What this receptor recognizes is not known. No much larger clone is present one base from it, and per-base qualities are unavailable. This record belongs to a study of blood T cell repertoires in COVID-19 (dated by TCRdb to the early 2020s). Some background on the complete study: The collaborator samples originated in the United States, Italy and Spain and spanned the acute and convalescent phases of COVID-19. The material from the prospective study consisted of cDNA or gDNA derived from T cells, B-cell-depleted T cells, or PBMCs. Subjects who had been exposed to COVID-19, were actively infected with it, or had recovered from it provided the deeply sampled blood TCRbeta repertoires that made up the dataset. The repertoires were made available in a free public database intended to serve as a resource for research on the immune response to SARS-CoV-2. Samples were obtained from the ongoing ImmuneRACE study (first 160 participants) and from 1,000 to 1,500 subjects provided by 6 global collaborators. Sample metadata almost always included a de-identified subject ID, COVID-19 status, age in years and sex. Where available, HLA class I and class II types were obtained from metadata supplied by the sample provider rather than from assay-based typing. The paper's findings and limits, for the study overall: Clinical and demographic metadata were provided uncurated, with the amount varying by source and participant.

Via the germline V gene (reference sequence), CDR1 is SGHKS and CDR2 YYEKEE. V is shortened by 0 bases, J by 0 bases, and the region joining them spans 7 bases. The CDR3 measures 15 amino acids from cysteine to phenylalanine. The CDR3 DNA has 45 bases and is translated from base 1. TCRbeta CDR3 regions were amplified from genomic DNA using the immunoSEQ Assay, a bias-controlled multiplex PCR. The study's processing was this. The number of nucleated cells in each sample was estimated by amplification of reference gene primers within the assay. To quantify the absolute abundance of each unique TCRbeta CDR3 rearrangement, sequence reads were collapsed and filtered. For each sample, productive Simpson clonality was calculated as the square root of Simpson's diversity index over productive rearrangements. TCRdb carries this immuneACCESS record with in-frame sequences only. Its versions omit some clonotypes, under half of them owing to an unresolved V gene in the studies checked, with the rest unexplained. The DNA gave D and trimming, while V, J and clone size come from that table. For this sample there are roughly 230,000 clones; around 90% appear just once. The ten largest clonotypes hold around 1.9% of the sample.

In Seattle, one collaborating source enrolled patients while the infection was active and tracked those patients longitudinally over the course of disease. The collaborating institutions used their own protocols to collect whole blood in K2EDTA tubes. For TCRbeta analysis, collaborator samples were shipped as frozen whole blood, as isolated PBMCs, or as DNA extracted from either sample type. The chain links TRBV5-5 with TRBJ1-3; no D segment can be confidently identified. Source material: peripheral blood. The receptor's source is an older woman with COVID-19, enrolled during active disease. The DNA sequence is as follows: TGTGCCAGCAGCTTGGGCCACAACTCTGGAAACACCATATATTTT. It encodes CASSLGHNSGNTIYF.